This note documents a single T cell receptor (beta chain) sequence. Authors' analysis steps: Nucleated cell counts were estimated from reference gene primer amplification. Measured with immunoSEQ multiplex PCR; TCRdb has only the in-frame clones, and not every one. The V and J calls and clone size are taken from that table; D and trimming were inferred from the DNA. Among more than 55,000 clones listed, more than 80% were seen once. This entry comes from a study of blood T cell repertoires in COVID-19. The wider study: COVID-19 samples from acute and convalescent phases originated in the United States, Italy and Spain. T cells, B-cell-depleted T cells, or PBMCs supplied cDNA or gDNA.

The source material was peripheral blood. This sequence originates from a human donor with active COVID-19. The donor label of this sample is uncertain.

This chain's CDR3 is CASSSTGQAGAKLFF. CDR3 DNA: TGCGCCAGCAGCTCCACTGGACAGGCAGGGGCAAAACTGTTTTTT. The chain has TRBV5-1 and TRBJ1-4, with TRBD1 matching 7 bases. After removal of 3 bases from V and 10 bases from J, the junction contained 12 bases not matched to a gene. The CDR3 is 15 amino acids. Germline loops: CDR1 SGHRS, CDR2 YFSETQ.